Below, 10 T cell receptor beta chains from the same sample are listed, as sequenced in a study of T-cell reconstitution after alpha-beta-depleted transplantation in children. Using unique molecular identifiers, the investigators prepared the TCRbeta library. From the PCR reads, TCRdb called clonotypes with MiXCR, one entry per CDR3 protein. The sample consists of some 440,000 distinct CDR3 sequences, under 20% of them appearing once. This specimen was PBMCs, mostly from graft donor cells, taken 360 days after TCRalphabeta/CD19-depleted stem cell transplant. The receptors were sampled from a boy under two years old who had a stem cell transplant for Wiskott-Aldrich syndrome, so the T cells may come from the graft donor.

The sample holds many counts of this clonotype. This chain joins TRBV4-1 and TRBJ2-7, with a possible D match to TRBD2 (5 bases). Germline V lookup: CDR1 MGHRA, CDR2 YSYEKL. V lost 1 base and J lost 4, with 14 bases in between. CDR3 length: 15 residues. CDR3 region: CASSQAATPGYEQYF. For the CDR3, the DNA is TGCGCCAGCAGCCAAGCGGCTACCCCGGGGTACGAGCAGTACTTC.

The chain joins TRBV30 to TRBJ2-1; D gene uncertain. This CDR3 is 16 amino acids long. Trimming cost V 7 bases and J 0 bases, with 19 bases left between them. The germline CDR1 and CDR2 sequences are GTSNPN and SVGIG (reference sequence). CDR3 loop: CAFERSLILSYNEQFF. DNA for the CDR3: TGTGCCTTCGAGAGATCCTTAATACTCTCCTACAATGAGCAGTTCTTC.

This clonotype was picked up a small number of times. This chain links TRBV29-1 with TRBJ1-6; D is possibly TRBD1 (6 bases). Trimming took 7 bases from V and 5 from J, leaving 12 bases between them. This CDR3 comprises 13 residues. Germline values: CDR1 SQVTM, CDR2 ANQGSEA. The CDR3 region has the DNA TGCAGCGCAAGACAGGCCGATAATTCACCCCTCCACTTT. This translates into CSARQADNSPLHF.

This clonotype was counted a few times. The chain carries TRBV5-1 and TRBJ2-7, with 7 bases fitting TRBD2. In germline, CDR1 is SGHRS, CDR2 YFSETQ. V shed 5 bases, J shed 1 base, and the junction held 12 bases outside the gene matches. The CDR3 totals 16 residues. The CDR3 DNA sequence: TGCGCCAGCAGAAAGGGGACTACCCCCCGATCCTACGAGCAGTACTTC. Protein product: CASRKGTTPRSYEQYF.

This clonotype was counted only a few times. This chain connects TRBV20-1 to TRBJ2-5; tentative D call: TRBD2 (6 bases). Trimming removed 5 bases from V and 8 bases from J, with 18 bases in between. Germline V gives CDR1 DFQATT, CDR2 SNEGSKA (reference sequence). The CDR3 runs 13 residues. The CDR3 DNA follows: TGCAGTGCTGAGGGGCGGGGCCCCGCAACCCAGTACTTC. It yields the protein CSAEGRGPATQYF.

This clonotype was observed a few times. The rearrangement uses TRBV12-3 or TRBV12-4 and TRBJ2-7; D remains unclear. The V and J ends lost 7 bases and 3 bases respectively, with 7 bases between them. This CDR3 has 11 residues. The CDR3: CASILNYEQYF. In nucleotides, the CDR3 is TGTGCCAGCATTCTTAACTACGAGCAGTACTTC.

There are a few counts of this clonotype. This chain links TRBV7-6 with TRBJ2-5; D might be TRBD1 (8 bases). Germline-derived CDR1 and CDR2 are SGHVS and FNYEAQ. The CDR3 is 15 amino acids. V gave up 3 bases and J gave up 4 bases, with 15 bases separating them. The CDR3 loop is CASSLGTGGGETQYF. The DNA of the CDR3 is TGTGCCAGCAGCTTGGGGACAGGCGGGGGAGAGACCCAGTACTTC.

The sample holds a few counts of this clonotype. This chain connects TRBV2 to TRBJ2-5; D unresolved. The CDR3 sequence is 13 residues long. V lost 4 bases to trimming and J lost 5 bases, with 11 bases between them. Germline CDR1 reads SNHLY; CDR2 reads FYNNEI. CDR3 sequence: CASSAGPKETQYF. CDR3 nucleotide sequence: TGTGCCAGCAGTGCAGGACCCAAGGAGACCCAGTACTTC.

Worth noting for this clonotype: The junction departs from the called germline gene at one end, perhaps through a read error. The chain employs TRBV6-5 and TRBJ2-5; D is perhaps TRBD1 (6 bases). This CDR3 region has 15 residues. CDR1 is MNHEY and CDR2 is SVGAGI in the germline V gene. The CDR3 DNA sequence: TGTGCCAGCAGTTACAATCAGGGGTCACAAGAGGCCCAGTACTTC. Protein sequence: CASSYNQGSQEAQYF.

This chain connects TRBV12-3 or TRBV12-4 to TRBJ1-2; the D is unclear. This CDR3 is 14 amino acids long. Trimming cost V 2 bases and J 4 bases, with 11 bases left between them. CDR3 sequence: CASSLKKLSYGYTF. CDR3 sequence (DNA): TGTGCCAGCAGTTTAAAAAAGTTGTCCTATGGCTACACCTTC.